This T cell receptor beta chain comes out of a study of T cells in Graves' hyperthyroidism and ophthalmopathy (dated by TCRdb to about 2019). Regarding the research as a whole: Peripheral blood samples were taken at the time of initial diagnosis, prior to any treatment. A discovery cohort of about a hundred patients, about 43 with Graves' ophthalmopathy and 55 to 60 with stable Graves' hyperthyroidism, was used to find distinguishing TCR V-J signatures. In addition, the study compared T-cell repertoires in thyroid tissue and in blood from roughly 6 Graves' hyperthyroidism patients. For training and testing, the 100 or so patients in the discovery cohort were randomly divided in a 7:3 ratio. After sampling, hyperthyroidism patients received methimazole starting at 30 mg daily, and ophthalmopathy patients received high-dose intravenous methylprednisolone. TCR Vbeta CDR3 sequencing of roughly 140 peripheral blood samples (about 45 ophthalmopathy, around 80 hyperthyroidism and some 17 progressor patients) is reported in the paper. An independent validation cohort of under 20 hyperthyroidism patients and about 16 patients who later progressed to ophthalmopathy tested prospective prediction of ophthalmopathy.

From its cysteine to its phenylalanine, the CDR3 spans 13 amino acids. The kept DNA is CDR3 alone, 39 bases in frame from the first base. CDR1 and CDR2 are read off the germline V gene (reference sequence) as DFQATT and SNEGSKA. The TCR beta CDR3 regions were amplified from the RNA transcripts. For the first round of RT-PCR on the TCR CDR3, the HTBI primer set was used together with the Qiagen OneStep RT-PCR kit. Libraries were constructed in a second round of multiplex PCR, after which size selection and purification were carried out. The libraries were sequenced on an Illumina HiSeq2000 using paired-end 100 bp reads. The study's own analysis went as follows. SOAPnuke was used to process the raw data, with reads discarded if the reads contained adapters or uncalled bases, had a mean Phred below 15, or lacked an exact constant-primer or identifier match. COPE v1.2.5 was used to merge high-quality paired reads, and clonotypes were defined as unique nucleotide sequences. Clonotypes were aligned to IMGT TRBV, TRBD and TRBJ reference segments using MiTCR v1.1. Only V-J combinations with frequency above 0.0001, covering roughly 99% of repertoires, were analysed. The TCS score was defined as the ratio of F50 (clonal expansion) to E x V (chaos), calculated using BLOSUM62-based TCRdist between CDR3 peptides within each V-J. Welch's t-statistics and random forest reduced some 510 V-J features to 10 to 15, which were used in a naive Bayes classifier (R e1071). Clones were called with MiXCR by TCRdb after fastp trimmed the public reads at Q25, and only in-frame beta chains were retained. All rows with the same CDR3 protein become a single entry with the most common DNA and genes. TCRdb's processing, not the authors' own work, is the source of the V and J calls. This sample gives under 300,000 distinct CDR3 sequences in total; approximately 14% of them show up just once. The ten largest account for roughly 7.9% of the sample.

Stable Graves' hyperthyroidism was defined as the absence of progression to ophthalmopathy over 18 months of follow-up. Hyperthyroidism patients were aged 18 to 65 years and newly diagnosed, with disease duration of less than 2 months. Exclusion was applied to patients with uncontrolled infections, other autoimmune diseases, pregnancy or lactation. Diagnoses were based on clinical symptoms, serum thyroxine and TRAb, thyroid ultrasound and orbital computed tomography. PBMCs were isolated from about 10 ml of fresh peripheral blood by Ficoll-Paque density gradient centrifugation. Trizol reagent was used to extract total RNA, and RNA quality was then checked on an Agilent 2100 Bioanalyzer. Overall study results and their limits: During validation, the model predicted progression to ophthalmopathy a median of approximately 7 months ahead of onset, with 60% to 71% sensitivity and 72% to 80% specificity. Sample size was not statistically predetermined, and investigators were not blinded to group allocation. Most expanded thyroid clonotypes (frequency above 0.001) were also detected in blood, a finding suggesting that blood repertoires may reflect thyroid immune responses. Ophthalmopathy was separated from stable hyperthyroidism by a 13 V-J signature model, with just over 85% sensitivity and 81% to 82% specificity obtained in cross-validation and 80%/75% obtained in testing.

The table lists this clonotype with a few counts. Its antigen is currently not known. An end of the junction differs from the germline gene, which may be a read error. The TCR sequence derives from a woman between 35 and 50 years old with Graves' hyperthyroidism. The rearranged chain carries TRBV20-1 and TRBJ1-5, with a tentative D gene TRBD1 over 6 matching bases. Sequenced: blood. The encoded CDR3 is CSAEGHLNRPQHF. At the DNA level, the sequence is TGCAGTGCCGAGGGACACCTCAATCGGCCCCAGCATTTT.